The following is a T cell receptor beta chain sequence with its context. The table lists this clone with a few counts. Which antigen it targets is not known. No much larger clonotype is one base removed from it; base qualities were not supplied. This entry belongs to a study of radiotherapy plus CTLA-4 blockade in lung cancer (dated by TCRdb to 2016 to 2018). Notes on the research overall: Among the enrolled patients, about 19% had an objective response, and roughly 30% reached disease control.

The library was generated by the immunoSEQ multiplex PCR assay. TCRdb re-hosts the immuneACCESS table, in-frame sequences only. Its copies lack some clones; in the studies checked, an unresolved V gene accounts for under half of them, and the cause for the rest is not known. The sample table contains around 24,000 clones; only one count was recorded for around 70% of them. Jointly, the top ten make up about 3.7% of the sample. What the work shows at the level of the full study, not this receptor alone: After treatment with radiotherapy and ipilimumab, TCR clones that originated in tumors expanded in peripheral blood. Increased serum interferon-beta after radiation, together with early dynamic changes in blood T cell clones, were reported to be the strongest predictors of response.

The CDR3 starts with the cysteine, ends with the phenylalanine, and has 13 residues. Only CDR3 DNA remains: 39 bases, in frame from the first base. The junction carries 6 bases between V and J, which are trimmed by 0 bases and 4 bases respectively. The germline V gene encodes CDR1 MNHNY and CDR2 SVGAGI (reference sequence). The study tested focal radiation therapy combined with CTLA-4 blockade (ipilimumab) in patients with chemo-refractory metastatic non-small-cell lung cancer. The TCR comes from a human donor with non-small cell lung cancer who had stable disease on radiotherapy plus ipilimumab. The sample here was peripheral blood, taken from a patient treated with radiotherapy plus ipilimumab. Recombination connected TRBV6-6 to TRBJ2-5, with the D gene not confidently named. The DNA sequence is as follows: TGTGCCAGCAGTTACTCGTGGGGAGAGACCCAGTACTTC. Its coded protein is CASSYSWGETQYF.